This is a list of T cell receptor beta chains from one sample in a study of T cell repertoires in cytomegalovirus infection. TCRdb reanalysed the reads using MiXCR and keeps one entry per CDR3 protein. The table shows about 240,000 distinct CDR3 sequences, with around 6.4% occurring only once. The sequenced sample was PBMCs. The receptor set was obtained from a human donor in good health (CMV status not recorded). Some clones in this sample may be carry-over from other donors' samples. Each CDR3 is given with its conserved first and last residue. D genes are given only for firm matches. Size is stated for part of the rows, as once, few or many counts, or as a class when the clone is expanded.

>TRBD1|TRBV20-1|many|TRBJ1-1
CSPDRANTEAFF
TGCAGCCCGGACAGGGCAAACACTGAAGCTTTCTTT
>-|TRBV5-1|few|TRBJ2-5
CASSRDLAQQETQYF
TGCGCCAGCAGCCGGGATCTAGCCCAACAAGAGACCCAGTACTTC
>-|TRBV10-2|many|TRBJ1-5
CASSSNGGGMDQPQHF
TGCGCCAGCAGCTCAAACGGGGGGGGGATGGATCAGCCCCAGCATTTT
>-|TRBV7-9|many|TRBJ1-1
CASSDPFVAKNTEAFF
TGTGCCAGCAGCGACCCGTTTGTGGCAAAGAACACTGAAGCTTTCTTT
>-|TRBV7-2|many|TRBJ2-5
CASSLGTGAPQETQYF
TGTGCCAGCAGCTTAGGGACGGGGGCCCCCCAAGAGACCCAGTACTTC
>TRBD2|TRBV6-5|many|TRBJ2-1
CASSYSTSGINEQFF
TGTGCCAGCAGTTACTCGACTAGCGGGATCAATGAGCAGTTCTTC
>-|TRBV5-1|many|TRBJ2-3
CASSLGVSPGQDTQYF
TGCGCCAGCAGCTTGGGGGTTAGTCCCGGTCAAGATACGCAGTATTTT
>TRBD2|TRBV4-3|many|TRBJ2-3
CASSQLGLAGATDTQYF
TGCGCCAGCAGCCAACTCGGACTAGCGGGGGCTACAGATACGCAGTATTTT
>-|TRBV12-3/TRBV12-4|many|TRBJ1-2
CASSFSGVRYYGYTF
TGTGCCAGCAGTTTTTCCGGGGTTAGGTACTATGGCTACACCTTC
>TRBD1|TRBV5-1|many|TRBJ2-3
CASSSGQISTDTQYF
TGCGCCAGCAGCTCGGGACAGATTAGCACAGATACGCAGTATTTT
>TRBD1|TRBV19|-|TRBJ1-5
CASSSPGQGNQPQHF
TGTGCCAGTAGTTCTCCGGGACAGGGAAACCAGCCCCAGCATTTT
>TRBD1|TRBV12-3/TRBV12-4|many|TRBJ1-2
CASSSPGGFPGYTF
TGTGCCAGCAGCTCGCCAGGGGGGTTTCCTGGCTACACCTTC
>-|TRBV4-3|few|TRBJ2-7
CASSQELRGPYEQYF
TGCGCCAGCAGCCAAGAATTGAGGGGACCCTACGAGCAGTACTTC
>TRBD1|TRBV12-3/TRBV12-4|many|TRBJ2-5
CASSLGGQIQETQYF
TGTGCCAGCAGTTTAGGGGGACAGATCCAAGAGACCCAGTACTTC
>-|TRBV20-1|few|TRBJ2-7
CSATDSLSYEQYF
TGCAGTGCCACCGACAGTCTCTCCTACGAGCAGTACTTC
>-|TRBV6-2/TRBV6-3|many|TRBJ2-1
CASSYDWSEQFF
TGTGCCAGCAGTTACGACTGGTCTGAGCAGTTCTTC
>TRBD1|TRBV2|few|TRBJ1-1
CASRETGTGGTEAFF
TGTGCCAGCAGGGAGACCGGGACAGGGGGCACTGAAGCTTTCTTT
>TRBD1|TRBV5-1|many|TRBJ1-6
CASSSGQGDSPLHF
TGCGCCAGCAGCTCAGGACAGGGTGATTCACCCCTCCACTTT
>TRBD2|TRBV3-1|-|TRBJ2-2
CASSQGLATGELFF
TGTGCCAGCAGCCAAGGACTAGCGACCGGGGAGCTGTTTTTT
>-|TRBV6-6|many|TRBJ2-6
CASNDPPGANVLTF
TGTGCCAGCAACGATCCCCCTGGGGCCAACGTCCTGACTTTC
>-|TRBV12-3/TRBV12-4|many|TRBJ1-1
CASSYGVVRAFF
TGTGCCAGCAGTTACGGGGTGGTGCGAGCTTTCTTT
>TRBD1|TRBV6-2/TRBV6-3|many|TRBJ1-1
CASSYSTGGTEAFF
TGTGCCAGCAGTTACTCTACAGGGGGCACTGAAGCTTTCTTT
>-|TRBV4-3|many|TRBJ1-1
CASSQEEGRTEAFF
TGCGCCAGCAGCCAAGAAGAGGGACGGACTGAAGCTTTCTTT
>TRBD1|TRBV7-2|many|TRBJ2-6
CASSLGQVPSGANVLTF
TGTGCCAGCAGCCTTGGACAGGTTCCCTCTGGGGCCAACGTCCTGACTTTC
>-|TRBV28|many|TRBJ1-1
CASSSERLGPMNTEAFF
TGTGCCAGCAGTTCCGAACGTCTGGGCCCAATGAACACTGAAGCTTTCTTT
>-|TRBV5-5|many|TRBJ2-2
CASTQGHTGELFF
TGTGCCAGCACTCAGGGTCACACCGGGGAGCTGTTTTTT
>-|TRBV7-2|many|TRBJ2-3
CASSPQTTADTQYF
TGTGCCAGCAGCCCCCAAACAACGGCAGATACGCAGTATTTT
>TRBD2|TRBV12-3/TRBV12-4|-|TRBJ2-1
CASIPTSGYNEQFF
TGTGCCAGCATCCCGACTAGCGGGTACAATGAGCAGTTCTTC
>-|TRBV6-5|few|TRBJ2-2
CASSYSRGDTGELFF
TGTGCCAGCAGTTACTCGAGAGGGGACACCGGGGAGCTGTTTTTT